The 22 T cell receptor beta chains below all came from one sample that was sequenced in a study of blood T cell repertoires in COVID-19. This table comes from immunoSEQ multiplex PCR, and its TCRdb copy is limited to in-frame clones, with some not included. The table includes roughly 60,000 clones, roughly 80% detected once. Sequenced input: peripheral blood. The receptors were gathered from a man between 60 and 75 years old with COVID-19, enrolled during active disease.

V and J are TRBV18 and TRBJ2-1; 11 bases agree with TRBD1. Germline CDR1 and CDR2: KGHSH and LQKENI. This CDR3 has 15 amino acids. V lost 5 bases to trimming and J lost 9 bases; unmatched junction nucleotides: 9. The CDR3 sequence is CASSWAGDRGTEQFF. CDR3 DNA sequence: TGTGCCAGCTCATGGGCGGGGGACAGGGGGACTGAGCAGTTCTTC.

The DNA of the CDR3 is TGTGCCAGCAGTGAGACAGACCCTAGGAATTCACCCCTCCACTTT. It translates to CASSETDPRNSPLHF. This rearrangement joins TRBV2 to TRBJ1-6; maybe TRBD1 (5 bases). Per germline, CDR1 SNHLY and CDR2 FYNNEI. The V end lost 3 bases, the J end lost 7 bases, and 13 bases lay between the germline ends. The length of the CDR3 is 15 residues.

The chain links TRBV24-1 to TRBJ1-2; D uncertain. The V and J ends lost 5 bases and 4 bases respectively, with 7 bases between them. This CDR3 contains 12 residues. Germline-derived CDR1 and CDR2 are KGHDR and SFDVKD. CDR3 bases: TGTGCCACCAGTGTTCCAGGCTATGGCTACACCTTC. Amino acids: CATSVPGYGYTF.

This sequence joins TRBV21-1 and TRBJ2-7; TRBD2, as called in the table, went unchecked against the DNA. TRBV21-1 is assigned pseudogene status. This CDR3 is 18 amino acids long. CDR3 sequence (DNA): TGTGCCAGCAGCAAAAGGTGGATAGCGGGAGGGCCAAAGGACGAGCAGTACTTC. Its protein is CASSKRWIAGGPKDEQYF.

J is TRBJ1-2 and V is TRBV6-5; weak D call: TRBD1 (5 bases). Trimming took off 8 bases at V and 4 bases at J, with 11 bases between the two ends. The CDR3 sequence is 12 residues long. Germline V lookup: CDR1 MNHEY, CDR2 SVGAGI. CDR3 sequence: CASADTVYGYTF. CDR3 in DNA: TGTGCCAGCGCGGACACGGTCTATGGCTACACCTTC.

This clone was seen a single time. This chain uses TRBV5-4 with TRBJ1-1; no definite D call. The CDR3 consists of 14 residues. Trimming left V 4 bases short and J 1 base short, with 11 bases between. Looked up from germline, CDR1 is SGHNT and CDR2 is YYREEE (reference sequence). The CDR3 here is CASSHSWKNTEAFF. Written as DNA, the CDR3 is TGTGCCAGCAGCCACAGTTGGAAGAACACTGAAGCTTTCTTT. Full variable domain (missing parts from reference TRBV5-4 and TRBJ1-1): ETGVTQSPTHLIKTRGQQVTLRCSSQSGHNTVSWYQQALGQGPQFIFQYYREEENGRGNFPPRFSGLQFPNYSSELNVNALELDDSALYLCASSHSWKNTEAFFGQGTRLTVV.

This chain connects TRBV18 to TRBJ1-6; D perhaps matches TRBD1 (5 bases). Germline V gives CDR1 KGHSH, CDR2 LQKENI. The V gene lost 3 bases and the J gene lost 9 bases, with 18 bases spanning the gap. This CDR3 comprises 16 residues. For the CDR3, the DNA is TGTGCCAGCTCACCGGAGATGGGGGGAGAGAGTTCACCCCTCCACTTT. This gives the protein CASSPEMGGESSPLHF.

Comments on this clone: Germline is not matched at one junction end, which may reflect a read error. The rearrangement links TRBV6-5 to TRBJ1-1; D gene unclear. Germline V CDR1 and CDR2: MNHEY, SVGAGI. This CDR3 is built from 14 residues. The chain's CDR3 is CASSYSRVGTEAFF. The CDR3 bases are TGTGCCAGCAGCTACTCGAGGGTTGGGACTGAAGCTTTCTTT.

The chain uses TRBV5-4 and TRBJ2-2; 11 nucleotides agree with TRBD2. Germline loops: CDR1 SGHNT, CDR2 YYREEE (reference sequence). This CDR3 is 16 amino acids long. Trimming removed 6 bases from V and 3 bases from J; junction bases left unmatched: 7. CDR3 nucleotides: TGTGCCAGCACCTGGGGGACTAGCGGATACACCGGGGAGCTGTTTTTT. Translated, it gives CASTWGTSGYTGELFF. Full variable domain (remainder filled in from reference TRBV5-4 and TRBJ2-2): ETGVTQSPTHLIKTRGQQVTLRCSSQSGHNTVSWYQQALGQGPQFIFQYYREEENGRGNFPPRFSGLQFPNYSSELNVNALELDDSALYLCASTWGTSGYTGELFFGEGSRLTVL.

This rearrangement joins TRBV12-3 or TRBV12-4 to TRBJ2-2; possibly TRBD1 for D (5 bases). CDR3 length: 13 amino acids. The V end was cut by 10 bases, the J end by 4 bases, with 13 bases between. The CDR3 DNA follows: TGTGCCACCAACCTTCAGGGCACCGGGGAGCTGTTTTTT. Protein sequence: CATNLQGTGELFF.

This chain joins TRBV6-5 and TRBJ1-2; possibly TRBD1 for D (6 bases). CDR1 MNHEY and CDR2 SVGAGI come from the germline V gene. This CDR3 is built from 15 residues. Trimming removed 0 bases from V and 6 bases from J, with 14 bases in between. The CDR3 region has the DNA TGTGCCAGCAGTTACTCGAATCGGCCAGGGGATGGCTACACCTTC. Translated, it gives CASSYSNRPGDGYTF.

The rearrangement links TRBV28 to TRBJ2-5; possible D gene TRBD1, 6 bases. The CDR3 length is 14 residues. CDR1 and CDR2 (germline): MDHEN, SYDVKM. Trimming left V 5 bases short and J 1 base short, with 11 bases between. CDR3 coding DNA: TGTGCCAGCAGTACCGGGACATCCCAAGAGACCCAGTACTTC. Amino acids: CASSTGTSQETQYF. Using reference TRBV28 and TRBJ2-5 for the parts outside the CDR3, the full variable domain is DVKVTQSSRYLVKRTGEKVFLECVQDMDHENMFWYRQDPGLGLRLIYFSYDVKMKEKGDIPEGYSVSREKKERFSLILESASTNQTSMYLCASSTGTSQETQYFGPGTRLLVL.

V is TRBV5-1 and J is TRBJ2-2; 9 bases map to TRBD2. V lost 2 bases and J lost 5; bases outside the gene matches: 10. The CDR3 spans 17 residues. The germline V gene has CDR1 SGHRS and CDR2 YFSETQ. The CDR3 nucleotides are TGCGCCAGCAGCTTAGACGGCGGGGGGGCCGAAACCGGGGAGCTGTTTTTT. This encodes CASSLDGGGAETGELFF.

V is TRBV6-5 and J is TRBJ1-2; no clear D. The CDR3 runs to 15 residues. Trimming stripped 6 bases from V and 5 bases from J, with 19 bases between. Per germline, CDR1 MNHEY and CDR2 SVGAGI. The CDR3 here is CASSSNIRTRYGYTF. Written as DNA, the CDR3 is TGTGCCAGCAGCTCAAATATCCGTACACGTTATGGCTACACCTTC.

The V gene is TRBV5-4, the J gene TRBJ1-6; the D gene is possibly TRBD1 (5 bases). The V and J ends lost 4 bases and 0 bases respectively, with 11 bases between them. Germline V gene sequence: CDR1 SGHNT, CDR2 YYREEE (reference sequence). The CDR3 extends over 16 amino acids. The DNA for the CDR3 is TGTGCCAGCAGCGACGGGGGGAGCTCCTATAATTCACCCCTCCACTTT. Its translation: CASSDGGSSYNSPLHF.

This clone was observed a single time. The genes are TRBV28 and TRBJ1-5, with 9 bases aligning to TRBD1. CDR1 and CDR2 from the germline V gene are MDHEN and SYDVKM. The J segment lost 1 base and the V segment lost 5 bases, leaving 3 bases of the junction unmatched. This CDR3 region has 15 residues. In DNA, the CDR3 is TGTGCCAGCAGTCTTACAGGGGGCAGCAATCAGCCCCAGCATTTT. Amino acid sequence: CASSLTGGSNQPQHF.

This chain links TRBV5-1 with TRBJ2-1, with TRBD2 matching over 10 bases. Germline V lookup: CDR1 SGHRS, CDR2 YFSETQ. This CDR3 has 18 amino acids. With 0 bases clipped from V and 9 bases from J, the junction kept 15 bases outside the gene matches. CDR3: CASSLDTGASGRSGEQFF. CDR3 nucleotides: TGCGCCAGCAGCTTGGATACAGGGGCTAGCGGGAGATCGGGTGAGCAGTTCTTC.

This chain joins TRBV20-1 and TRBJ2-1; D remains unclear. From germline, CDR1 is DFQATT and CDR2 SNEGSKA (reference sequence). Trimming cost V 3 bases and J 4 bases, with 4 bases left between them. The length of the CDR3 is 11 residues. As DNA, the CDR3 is TGCAGTGCTAGCGGGTACAATGAGCAGTTCTTC. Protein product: CSASGYNEQFF.

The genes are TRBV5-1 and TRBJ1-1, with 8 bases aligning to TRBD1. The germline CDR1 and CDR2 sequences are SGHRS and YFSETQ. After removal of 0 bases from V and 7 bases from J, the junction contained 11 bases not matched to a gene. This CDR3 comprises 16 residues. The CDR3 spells CASSLAQGARSYEAFF. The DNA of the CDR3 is TGCGCCAGCAGCTTGGCGCAGGGGGCGCGGAGCTATGAAGCTTTCTTT.

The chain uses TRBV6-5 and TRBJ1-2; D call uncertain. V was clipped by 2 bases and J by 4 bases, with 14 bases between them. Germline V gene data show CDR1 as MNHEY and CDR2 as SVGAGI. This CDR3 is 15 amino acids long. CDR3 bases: TGTGCCAGCAGTTACGACCCGACGGGTTTCTATGGCTACACCTTC. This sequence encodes CASSYDPTGFYGYTF.

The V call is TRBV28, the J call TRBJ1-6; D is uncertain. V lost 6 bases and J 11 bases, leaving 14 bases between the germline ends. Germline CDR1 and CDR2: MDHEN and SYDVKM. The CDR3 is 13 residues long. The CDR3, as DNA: TGTGCCAGCAGCCCTGGTACCAACACACCCCTCCACTTT. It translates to CASSPGTNTPLHF.

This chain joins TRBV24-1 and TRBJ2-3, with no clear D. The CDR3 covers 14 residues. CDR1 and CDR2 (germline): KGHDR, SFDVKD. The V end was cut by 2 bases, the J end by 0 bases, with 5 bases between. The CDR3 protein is CATSDYPSTDTQYF. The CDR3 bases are TGTGCCACCAGTGATTATCCGAGCACAGATACGCAGTATTTT.